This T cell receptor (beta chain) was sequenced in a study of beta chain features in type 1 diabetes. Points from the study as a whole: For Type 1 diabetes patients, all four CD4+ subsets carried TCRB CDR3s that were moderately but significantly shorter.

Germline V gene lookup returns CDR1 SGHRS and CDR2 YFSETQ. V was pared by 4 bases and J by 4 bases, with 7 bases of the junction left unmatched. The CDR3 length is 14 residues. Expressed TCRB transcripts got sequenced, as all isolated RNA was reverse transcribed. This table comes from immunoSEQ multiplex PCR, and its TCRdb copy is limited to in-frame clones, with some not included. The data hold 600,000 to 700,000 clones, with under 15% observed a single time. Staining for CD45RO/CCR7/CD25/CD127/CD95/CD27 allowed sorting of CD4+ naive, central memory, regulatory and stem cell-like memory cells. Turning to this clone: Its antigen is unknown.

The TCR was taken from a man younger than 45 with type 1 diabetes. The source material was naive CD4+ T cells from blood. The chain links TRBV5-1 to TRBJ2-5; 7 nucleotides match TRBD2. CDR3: CASSLAASGETQYF. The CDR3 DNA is TGCGCCAGCAGCCTGGCGGCTAGCGGAGAGACCCAGTACTTC.